These T cell receptor beta chains were read from a single sample in a study of T cell repertoires in cytomegalovirus infection. These TCRs' antigens remain unknown. Each CDR3 protein gets one entry after TCRdb re-called the reads with MiXCR. This sample carries hundreds of thousands of distinct CDR3 sequences, roughly 46% of them seen once, and the ten largest clones take 43%. Specimen: cultured PBMCs, collected from culture after CMV antigen stimulation. These receptors all stem from a human donor in good health (CMV status not recorded). Some clones in this sample may be carry-over from other donors' samples. Each CDR3 is given with its conserved first and last residue.

v_gene	j_gene	CDR3aa
TRBV6-1	TRBJ2-3	CASSLGTDKITQYF
TRBV7-6	TRBJ2-1	CASSLNLAGSYNEQFF
TRBV11-2	TRBJ2-1	CASSFRRRFGDNEQFF
TRBV9	TRBJ1-6	CASSDGDSLASPLHF
TRBV28	TRBJ1-1	CASFLRGTEAFF
TRBV7-8	TRBJ2-7	CASSQRTGSSEQYF
TRBV7-9	TRBJ2-5	CASSTYGIRLRTSGETQYF
TRBV7-8	TRBJ2-3	CASTYQGGEDTQYF
TRBV28	TRBJ1-3	CASSFPGVVENTIYF
TRBV6-5	TRBJ2-3	CASSYKAGGSLGRTDTQYF
TRBV5-1	TRBJ2-6	CASSHTDGANVLTF
TRBV4-1	TRBJ2-2	CASRRGGGRTGGLFF
TRBV4-3	TRBJ2-1	CASSRAGTSAYNEQFF
TRBV19	TRBJ2-2	CASSYGVAGELFF